The clone carrying this T cell receptor beta chain was observed at least ten times. Its antigen is not known. Trimming shortened V by 1 base and J by 8 bases, and 12 bases separated the two germline ends. The CDR3 contains 13 residues. CDR1 is DFQATT, CDR2 SNEGSKA, per germline (reference sequence). This entry is derived from a study of CD8 T cells in ankylosing spondylitis. Broader study findings: The study identified a TCR beta motif of several highly homologous variants that appeared characteristic of ankylosing spondylitis blood. Disease-linked clones proved CD8+ and comparatively uncommon in peripheral blood.

A single record per CDR3 protein comes from TCRdb applying MiXCR to the 5' RACE reads. The sample has about 240,000 distinct CDR3 sequences, around 7.8% seen once; the top ten hold 6.8%. The specimen was blood, either unsorted or a sorted T cell fraction (not recorded which). The chain employs TRBV20-1 and TRBJ2-1; D uncertain. This receptor was taken from a male donor with ankylosing spondylitis or in good health (not recorded which). CDR3 coding DNA: TGCAGTGCTAGAGGAATGAAGGTTCATGAGCAGTTCTTC. It codes for CSARGMKVHEQFF.